This TCR beta chain was recorded in a study of blood T cell repertoires in COVID-19 (dated by TCRdb to the early 2020s). In the study overall: Collaborator samples came from the United States, Italy and Spain and covered acute and convalescent phases of COVID-19. The material from the prospective study consisted of cDNA or gDNA derived from T cells, B-cell-depleted T cells, or PBMCs. The dataset comprised deeply sampled blood TCRbeta repertoires from subjects exposed to, actively infected with, or recovered from COVID-19. The repertoires were released in a freely available public database meant as a resource for research on the immune response to SARS-CoV-2. Samples came from the ongoing ImmuneRACE study (first 160 participants) plus 1,254 subjects from 6 global collaborators. A de-identified subject ID, COVID-19 status, age in years and sex were almost always included in the sample metadata. Where available, HLA class I and class II types were taken from metadata supplied by the sample provider and were not determined by assay-based typing. The research as a whole found: How much clinical and demographic metadata was included differed by source and by participant, and the metadata was provided uncurated.

At one collaborating source in Seattle, patients were enrolled during active infection and were followed longitudinally through the course of disease. Collaborating institutions collected whole blood in K2EDTA tubes following their own protocols. For TCRbeta analysis, collaborators shipped samples as frozen whole blood, isolated PBMCs, or DNA extracted from either of those sample types. Concerning this clone: Its binding antigen is unknown. It has no much larger one-base neighbor in the sample; base qualities were not kept.

TCRbeta CDR3 regions were amplified from genomic DNA using the immunoSEQ Assay, a bias-controlled multiplex PCR. Concerning the study's data processing: Nucleated cell counts per sample were estimated from amplification of reference gene primers within the assay. To quantify the absolute abundance of each unique TCRbeta CDR3 rearrangement, sequence reads were collapsed and filtered. Productive Simpson clonality was computed per sample as the square root of Simpson's diversity index over productive rearrangements. Entries here come from immuneACCESS through TCRdb and include only in-frame sequences with V and J called. Some clones fail to appear in such tables; in the studies checked, an unresolved V gene covers under half of the shortfall, and the cause of the remainder is unknown. From that table come the V and J calls and clone size; the DNA was used to work out D and trimming. The sample table records about 200,000 clones; 75% to 85% of these occur just once. Under 7% of the sample goes to the ten largest clones.

The CDR3 has 16 amino acids, counting the end cysteine and phenylalanine. Only CDR3 DNA remains: 48 bases, in frame from the first base. The germline V gene yields SGHAT for CDR1 and FQNNGV for CDR2. The junction shows trimming of 3 bases on V and 6 bases on J, and the gene matches do not reach 5 bases of it. The source material was peripheral blood. Rearrangement joined TRBV11-2 to TRBJ2-1, with 13 central nucleotides matching TRBD2. This TCR was sampled from a woman aged 40-49 years with COVID-19, enrolled during active disease. The CDR3 has the sequence CASSFPGLAGVNEQFF. The sequenced DNA is TGTGCCAGCAGCTTTCCCGGACTAGCGGGGGTCAATGAGCAGTTCTTC.